These 26 T cell receptor beta chains were sequenced from one sample in a study of T cell responses to AZD1222 COVID-19 vaccine. Libraries were prepared by immunoSEQ multiplex PCR; TCRdb keeps only in-frame clonotypes and omits some of them. The sample lists 150,000 or so clones, 90% occurring once. The source material was peripheral blood, sampled on day 0 of AZD1222 vaccination. The receptors shown here come from an adult in good health.

The chain is built from TRBV4-3 and TRBJ1-2; possible D gene TRBD1, 6 bases. Germline CDR1 is LGHNA and CDR2 is YSLEER. Trimming shortened V by 0 bases and J by 6 bases, and 11 bases separated the two germline ends. The CDR3 is 14 amino acids. This chain's CDR3 is CASSQDLAGDGYTF. CDR3 bases: TGCGCCAGCAGCCAAGATTTAGCAGGGGATGGCTACACCTTC.

The V call is TRBV6-1, the J call TRBJ1-6; a possible D gene is TRBD1 (5 bases). The length of the CDR3 is 17 residues. The V and J ends lost 2 bases and 2 bases respectively, with 13 bases between them. Germline values: CDR1 MNHNS, CDR2 SASEGT. The CDR3 DNA reads as TGTGCCAGCAGTGAACCCGGACAAGGCGCCTATAATTCACCCCTCCACTTT. Residues: CASSEPGQGAYNSPLHF.

V usage is TRBV12-2 and J usage is TRBJ2-3. TRBV12-2 is recorded as a pseudogene. This CDR3 region has 17 residues. CDR3 protein: CASRSWSTRPDPQAPYF. The CDR3 bases are TGTGCAAGTCGCTCCTGGAGCACACGGCCGGACCCCCAGGCCCCGTATTTT.

J is TRBJ2-7 and V is TRBV7-2; 7 bases line up with TRBD2. CDR1 is SGHTA, CDR2 FQGNSA, per germline. The CDR3 contains 13 residues. With 6 bases clipped from V and 5 bases from J, the junction kept 7 bases outside the gene matches. The CDR3 sequence is CASRSLAVHEQYF. CDR3 in DNA: TGTGCCAGCAGATCCCTAGCGGTGCACGAGCAGTACTTC.

V and J are TRBV7-3 and TRBJ2-3; 11 bases map to TRBD2. V was clipped by 4 bases and J by 6 bases; unmatched bases: 12. CDR3 length: 17 amino acids. Germline CDR1 is SGHTA and CDR2 is FQGTGA. CDR3 DNA sequence: TGTGCCAGCAGCTCGACTGCTAGCGGGAGGAGTGCGGATACGCAGTATTTT. Its translation: CASSSTASGRSADTQYF. The variable domain in full, with the rest retrieved from reference TRBV7-3 and TRBJ2-3, is GAGVSQTPSNKVTEKGKYVELRCDPISGHTALYWYRQSLGQGPEFLIYFQGTGAADDSGLPNDRFFAVRPEGSVSTLKIQRTERGDSAVYLCASSSTASGRSADTQYFGPGTRLTVL.

The chain uses TRBV7-3 and TRBJ1-1; no clear D gene. The CDR3 consists of 8 residues. Per the germline V gene, CDR1 is SGHTA and CDR2 is FQGTGA. V lost 8 bases, J lost 8 bases, and 3 bases lay in between. CDR3 residues: CASLEAFF. CDR3 bases: TGTGCCAGCCTCGAAGCTTTCTTT.

This chain connects TRBV6-5 to TRBJ1-1; D is unclear. Trimming removed 6 bases at V and 3 bases at J, with 11 bases between. The CDR3 is 13 residues long. Per the germline V gene, CDR1 is MNHEY and CDR2 is SVGAGI. The DNA of the CDR3 is TGTGCCAGCAGCAAGAGCGGGTACACTGAAGCTTTCTTT. Amino acid sequence: CASSKSGYTEAFF.

V is TRBV15 and J is TRBJ1-3; tentative D call: TRBD1 (5 bases). This CDR3 region has 17 residues. Deletions cut 1 base from V and 0 bases from J, with 13 bases between. Germline V gene sequence: CDR1 LNHNV, CDR2 YYDKDF (reference sequence). The CDR3 DNA is TGTGCCACCAGCAGAGGCCTTCAGGGAATCTCTGGAAACACCATATATTTT. Its translation is CATSRGLQGISGNTIYF.

The CDR3 sequence: CASSYDRGRTGNEQFF. CDR3 in DNA: TGTGCCAGCAGTTACGATCGCGGGAGAACGGGGAATGAGCAGTTCTTC. The chain links TRBV6-2 or TRBV6-3 to TRBJ2-1; 7 bases fit TRBD2. The germline CDR1 and CDR2 sequences are MNHEY and SVGEGT. This CDR3 spans 16 amino acids. With 2 bases clipped from V and 7 bases from J, the junction kept 11 bases outside the gene matches.

The CDR3 region is CASSGGYSNQPQHF. The CDR3 bases are TGTGCCAGCAGCGGAGGGTATAGCAATCAGCCCCAGCATTTT. The chain carries TRBV3-1 (or the pseudogene TRBV3-2) and TRBJ1-5; D not resolved. From germline, CDR1 is LGHDT and CDR2 YNNKEL (reference sequence). V gave up 5 bases and J gave up 0 bases, with 8 bases separating them. This CDR3 is built from 14 residues.

The chain couples TRBV19 to TRBJ2-6; TRBD2 is a possible D gene (5 bases). Germline CDR1 reads LNHDA; CDR2 reads SQIVND (reference sequence). V was cut by 7 bases and J by 0 bases, with 19 bases left in between. This CDR3 region has 18 residues. The CDR3 protein is CASTALLPGGSGANVLTF. In DNA form, the CDR3 reads TGTGCCAGTACAGCCTTACTACCCGGAGGCTCTGGGGCCAACGTCCTGACTTTC.

The rearrangement uses TRBV2 and TRBJ2-1, with 10 bases that match TRBD2. V shed 3 bases, J shed 6 bases, and the junction held 8 bases outside the gene matches. The germline V gene encodes CDR1 SNHLY and CDR2 FYNNEI. There are 16 residues in the CDR3. DNA for the CDR3: TGTGCCAGCAGTGAGGCGCTAGCGGGAGCAATCAATGAGCAGTTCTTC. Its protein is CASSEALAGAINEQFF. The complete variable domain, with remaining parts taken from reference TRBV2 and TRBJ2-1, reads EPEVTQTPSHQVTQMGQEVILRCVPISNHLYFYWYRQILGQKVEFLVSFYNNEISEKSEIFDDQFSVERPDGSNFTLKIRSTKLEDSAMYFCASSEALAGAINEQFFGPGTRLTVL.

V gene TRBV4-2 combines with J gene TRBJ1-2; D is possibly TRBD1 (6 bases). V was clipped by 0 bases and J by 4 bases, with 21 bases between them. CDR1 and CDR2 from the germline V gene are LGHNA and YNFKEQ. The CDR3 is made up of 18 amino acids. CDR3 sequence: CASSQDRGSPGAGYGYTF. DNA of the CDR3: TGTGCCAGCAGCCAAGATCGAGGTAGTCCGGGGGCGGGCTATGGCTACACCTTC.

The genes are TRBV5-4 and TRBJ2-2; D unresolved. Looked up from germline, CDR1 is SGHNT and CDR2 is YYREEE (reference sequence). V was pared by 0 bases and J by 1 base, with 10 bases between. The CDR3 has 16 amino acids. CDR3 sequence: CASSLEGSGNTGELFF. For the CDR3, the DNA is TGTGCCAGCAGCTTGGAAGGGTCCGGGAACACCGGGGAGCTGTTTTTT. The full variable domain, rest sourced from reference TRBV5-4 and TRBJ2-2, is ETGVTQSPTHLIKTRGQQVTLRCSSQSGHNTVSWYQQALGQGPQFIFQYYREEENGRGNFPPRFSGLQFPNYSSELNVNALELDDSALYLCASSLEGSGNTGELFFGEGSRLTVL.

Worth noting for this clone: Other DNA sequences from this sample encode an identical CDR3 as well. This chain connects TRBV28 to TRBJ2-5, with D perhaps assigned TRBD1 or TRBD2 (5 bases each). V lost 3 bases to trimming and J lost 2 bases, with 10 bases between them. The CDR3 length is 14 residues. Germline V lookup: CDR1 MDHEN, CDR2 SYDVKM. CDR3 nucleotides: TGTGCCAGCAGTTTTGGGGGATTACAAGAGACCCAGTACTTC. Translating gives CASSFGGLQETQYF.

The chain links TRBV3-1 (or the pseudogene TRBV3-2) to TRBJ1-2; TRBD1 matches 7 bases. Looked up from germline, CDR1 is LGHDT and CDR2 is YNNKEL (reference sequence). With V trimmed by 4 bases and J by 1 base, 9 bases remained unmatched. The CDR3 is 16 amino acids. The CDR3 region has the DNA TGTGCCAGCAGCCTCCGAGACAGGGTCGGTAACTATGGCTACACCTTC. Translated: CASSLRDRVGNYGYTF.

J is TRBJ2-7 and V is TRBV7-9; no clear D gene. The V end lost 1 base, the J end lost 5 bases, and 6 bases lay between the germline ends. This CDR3 contains 12 residues. Germline-derived CDR1 and CDR2 are SEHNR and FQNEAQ (reference sequence). CDR3 amino acids: CASSLGKNEQYF. The CDR3 coding sequence is TGTGCCAGCAGCTTAGGGAAGAACGAGCAGTACTTC.

The chain joins TRBV7-2 to TRBJ2-1, with 9 bases matching TRBD1. The CDR3 covers 14 residues. V dropped 8 bases and J dropped 5; count of bases not matched to a gene: 7. Per the germline V gene, CDR1 is SGHTA and CDR2 is FQGNSA. The CDR3 spells CASGTGTGNNEQFF. In DNA form, the CDR3 reads TGTGCCAGCGGCACCGGGACAGGGAACAATGAGCAGTTCTTC.

In this sample, this clone turned up a few times. The chain joins TRBV7-2 to TRBJ2-7; 9 bases agree with TRBD1. The germline gives CDR1 SGHTA, CDR2 FQGNSA. With 7 bases clipped from V and 2 bases from J, the junction kept 6 bases outside the gene matches. The CDR3 is made up of 14 amino acids. CDR3 nucleotide sequence: TGTGCCAGCACCCCCGGGACAGGGACCTACGAGCAGTACTTC. Its translation is CASTPGTGTYEQYF. Filled out from reference TRBV7-2 and TRBJ2-7, the complete variable domain reads GAGVSQSPSNKVTEKGKDVELRCDPISGHTALYWYRQSLGQGLEFLIYFQGNSAPDKSGLPSDRFSAERTGGSVSTLTIQRTQQEDSAVYLCASTPGTGTYEQYFGPGTRLTVT.

The J gene is TRBJ1-1, the V gene TRBV7-8, with unresolved D. This CDR3 has 13 residues. The V gene's germline CDR1 is SGHVS and CDR2 FQNEAQ. The germline V and J ends were trimmed by 4 bases and 4 bases, with 10 bases remaining between them. The CDR3 DNA reads as TGTGCCAGCAGCTGGACGGGAATCACTGAAGCTTTCTTT. It translates to CASSWTGITEAFF.

Only one count was recorded for this clone. The chain uses TRBV19 and TRBJ2-2; D gene uncertain. The CDR3 consists of 12 residues. Germline V CDR1 and CDR2: LNHDA, SQIVND (reference sequence). Between the trimmed V and J ends, which lost 4 bases and 8 bases, there was a span of 8 bases. The CDR3 loop reads CASSSMAGELFF. The CDR3 region has the DNA TGTGCCAGTAGTAGCATGGCAGGGGAGCTGTTTTTT.

The gene calls are TRBV6-4 and TRBJ1-4, with D uncertain. V dropped 4 bases and J dropped 8 bases, with 5 bases sitting between them. This CDR3 is built from 11 residues. Germline V CDR1 and CDR2: MRHNA, SNTAGT. The CDR3 DNA reads TGTGCCAGCAGTGGGGAGGAAAAACTGTTTTTT. Its translation is CASSGEEKLFF.

This chain links TRBV7-2 with TRBJ1-4; 7 nucleotides align to TRBD1. The CDR3 covers 15 residues. The J segment lost 5 bases and the V segment lost 3 bases, leaving 6 bases of the junction unmatched. CDR1 is SGHTA, CDR2 FQGNSA, per germline. In DNA form, the CDR3 reads TGTGCCAGCAGCTTGATGGGACAGCCGAATGAAAAACTGTTTTTT. It codes for CASSLMGQPNEKLFF.

J is TRBJ2-2 and V is TRBV6-5, with D tentatively TRBD2 (6 bases). V gave up 1 base and J gave up 14 bases, with 14 bases separating them. Germline assignment: CDR1 MNHEY and CDR2 SVGAGI. The CDR3 loop spans 13 amino acids. The CDR3 reads CASSYWRSGLLFF. CDR3 DNA sequence: TGTGCCAGCAGTTACTGGCGATCGGGACTTCTGTTTTTT.

The CDR3 region is CASSQGIGWQKNQPQHF. DNA for the CDR3: TGTGCCAGCAGCCAAGGAATTGGGTGGCAGAAGAATCAGCCCCAGCATTTT. The chain combines TRBV4-2 with TRBJ1-5; D gene ambiguous. Germline V gene data show CDR1 as LGHNA and CDR2 as YNFKEQ. CDR3 length equals 17 residues. The V gene lost 1 base and the J gene lost 4 bases, with 17 bases spanning the gap.

CDR3 DNA: TGTGCCAGCAGCGTCTACCCCGACACTGAAGCTTTCTTT. Protein: CASSVYPDTEAFF. The V and J genes are TRBV9 and TRBJ1-1; the D is unclear. The V end lost 2 bases, the J end lost 3 bases, and 8 bases lay between the germline ends. Germline CDR1 and CDR2: SGDLS and YYNGEE. The CDR3 length is 13 residues. The entire variable domain, with the rest obtained from reference TRBV9 and TRBJ1-1, is as follows: DSGVTQTPKHLITATGQRVTLRCSPRSGDLSVYWYQQSLDQGLQFLIQYYNGEERAKGNILERFSAQQFPDLHSELNLSSLELGDSALYFCASSVYPDTEAFFGQGTRLTVV.